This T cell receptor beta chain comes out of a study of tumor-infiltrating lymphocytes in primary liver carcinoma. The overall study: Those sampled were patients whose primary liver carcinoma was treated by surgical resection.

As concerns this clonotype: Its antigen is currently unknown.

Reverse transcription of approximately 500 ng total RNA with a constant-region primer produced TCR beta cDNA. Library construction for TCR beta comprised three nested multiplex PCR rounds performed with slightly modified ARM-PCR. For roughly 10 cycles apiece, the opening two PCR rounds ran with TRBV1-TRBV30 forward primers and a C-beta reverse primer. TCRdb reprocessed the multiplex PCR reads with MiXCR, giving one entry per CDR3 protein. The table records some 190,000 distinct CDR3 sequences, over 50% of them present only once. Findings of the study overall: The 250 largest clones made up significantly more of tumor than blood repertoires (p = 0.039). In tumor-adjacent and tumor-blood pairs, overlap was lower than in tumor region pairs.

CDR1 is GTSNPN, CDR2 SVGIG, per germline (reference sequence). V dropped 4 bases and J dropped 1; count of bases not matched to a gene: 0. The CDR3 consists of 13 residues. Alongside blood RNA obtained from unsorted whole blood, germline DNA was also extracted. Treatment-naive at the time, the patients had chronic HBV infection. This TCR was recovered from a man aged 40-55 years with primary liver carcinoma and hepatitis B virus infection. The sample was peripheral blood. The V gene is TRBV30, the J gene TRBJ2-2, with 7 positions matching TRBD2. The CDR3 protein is CAWTSGNTGELFF. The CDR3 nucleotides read TGTGCCTGGACTAGCGGGAACACCGGGGAGCTGTTTTTT.